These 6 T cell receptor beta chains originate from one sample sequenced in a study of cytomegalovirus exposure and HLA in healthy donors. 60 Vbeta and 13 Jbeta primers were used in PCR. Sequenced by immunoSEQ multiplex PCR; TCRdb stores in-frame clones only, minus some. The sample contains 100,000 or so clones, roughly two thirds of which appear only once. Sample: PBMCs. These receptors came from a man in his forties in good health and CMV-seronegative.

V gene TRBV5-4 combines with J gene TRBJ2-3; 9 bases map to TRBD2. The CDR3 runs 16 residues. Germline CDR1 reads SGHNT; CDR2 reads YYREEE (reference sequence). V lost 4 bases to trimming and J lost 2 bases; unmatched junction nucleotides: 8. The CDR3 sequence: CASSLSGGLFTDTQYF. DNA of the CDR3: TGTGCCAGCAGCCTGAGCGGGGGGCTTTTCACAGATACGCAGTATTTT.

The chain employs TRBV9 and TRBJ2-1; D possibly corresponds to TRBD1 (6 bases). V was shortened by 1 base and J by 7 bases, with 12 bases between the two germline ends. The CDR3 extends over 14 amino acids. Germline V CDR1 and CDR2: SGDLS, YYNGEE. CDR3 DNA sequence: TGTGCCAGCAGCGTAATGGACAGAATGAATGAGCAGTTCTTC. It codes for CASSVMDRMNEQFF.

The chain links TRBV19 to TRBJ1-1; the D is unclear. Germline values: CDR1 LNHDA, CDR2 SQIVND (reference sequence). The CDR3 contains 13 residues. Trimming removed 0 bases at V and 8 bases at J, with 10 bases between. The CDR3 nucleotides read TGTGCCAGTAGTATAGACAGATCTCAGGAAGCTTTCTTT. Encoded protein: CASSIDRSQEAFF.

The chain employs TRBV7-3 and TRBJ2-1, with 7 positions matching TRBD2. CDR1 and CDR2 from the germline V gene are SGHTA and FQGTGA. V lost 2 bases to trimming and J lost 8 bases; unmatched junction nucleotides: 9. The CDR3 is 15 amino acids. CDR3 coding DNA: TGTGCCAGCAGCTTAGTTAGCGGGTTTTTGGATGAGCAGTTCTTC. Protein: CASSLVSGFLDEQFF.

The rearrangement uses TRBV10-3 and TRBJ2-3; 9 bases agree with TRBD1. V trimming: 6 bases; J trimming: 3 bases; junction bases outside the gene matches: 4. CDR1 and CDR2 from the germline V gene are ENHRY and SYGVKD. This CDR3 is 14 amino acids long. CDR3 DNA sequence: TGTGCCATCAGACGGGACAGGGAGACAGATACGCAGTATTTT. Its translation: CAIRRDRETDTQYF.

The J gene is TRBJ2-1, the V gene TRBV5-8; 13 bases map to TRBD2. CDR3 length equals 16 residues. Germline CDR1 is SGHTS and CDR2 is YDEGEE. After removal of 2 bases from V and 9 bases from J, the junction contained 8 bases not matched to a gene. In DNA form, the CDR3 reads TGTGCCAGCAGCTTCTTACTAGCGGGGGGGCCTCGTGAGCAGTTCTTC. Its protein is CASSFLLAGGPREQFF.